This is a list of T cell receptor beta chains from one sample in a study of shared clonotypes between healthy human individuals. Produced via immunoSEQ multiplex PCR; TCRdb's table is partial and in-frame only. The data hold some 2 million clones, with approximately 94% observed a single time. Sequenced input: naive CD8+ T cells sorted from blood. The source of these receptors is a man aged 18 to 30 in good health. Each CDR3 is given with its conserved first and last residue. D genes are given only for firm matches. The listing skips clone size in some rows; elsewhere it reads once, few, many or a size class.

>TRBD1|TRBJ2-7|TRBV11-2|-
CASSLGDRGYEQYF
TGTGCCAGCAGCTTGGGAGACAGGGGCTACGAGCAGTACTTC
>-|TRBJ2-7|TRBV19|-
CASSITVDVTYEQYF
TGTGCCAGTAGTATAACGGTGGACGTAACCTACGAGCAGTACTTC
>-|TRBJ2-2|TRBV14|-
CASSQDFGGADTGELFF
TGTGCCAGCAGCCAAGATTTCGGGGGCGCGGACACCGGGGAGCTGTTTTTT
>TRBD1|TRBJ2-7|TRBV11-2|-
CASSSRDRGDYEQYF
TGTGCCAGCAGCAGCCGAGACAGGGGGGACTACGAGCAGTACTTC
>TRBD1|TRBJ1-5|TRBV10-3|-
CAISTTGGLEPQHF
TGTGCCATCAGCACGACAGGGGGCCTGGAGCCCCAGCATTTT
>TRBD1|TRBJ1-2|TRBV29-1|-
CSVDPGQDYGYTF
TGCAGCGTTGATCCGGGACAGGACTATGGCTACACCTTC
>-|TRBJ2-7|TRBV7-6|-
CASSPLTGGGGEQYF
TGTGCCAGCAGCCCCCTGACGGGCGGAGGGGGAGAGCAGTACTTC
>TRBD1|TRBJ2-2|TRBV9|-
CASSVSGTGRVNTGELFF
TGTGCCAGCAGCGTTTCCGGGACAGGGAGGGTTAACACCGGGGAGCTGTTTTTT
>-|TRBJ2-5|TRBV7-8|-
CASSLVGIQETQYF
TGTGCCAGCAGTCTAGTGGGGATCCAAGAGACCCAGTACTTC
>TRBD2|TRBJ2-1|TRBV9|-
CASSVVAGGTYNEQFF
TGTGCCAGCAGCGTAGTGGCGGGGGGCACCTACAATGAGCAGTTCTTC
>TRBD1|TRBJ2-7|TRBV9|-
CASSVVDRGYEQYF
TGTGCCAGCAGCGTAGTTGACAGGGGCTACGAGCAGTACTTC
>-|TRBJ2-7|TRBV6-5|once
CASSYSGGSYEQYF
TGTGCCAGCAGTTACTCTGGGGGGAGCTACGAGCAGTACTTC
>TRBD1|TRBJ2-7|TRBV11-2|-
CASSPGTGGTYEQYF
TGTGCCAGCAGCCCCGGGACAGGGGGAACCTACGAGCAGTACTTC
>-|TRBJ1-2|TRBV6-6|-
CASSYGRDYGYTF
TGTGCCAGCAGTTACGGGCGCGACTATGGCTACACCTTC
>-|TRBJ1-2|TRBV7-3|-
CASTSGDADGYTF
TGTGCCAGCACCTCAGGGGATGCGGATGGCTACACCTTC
>TRBD1|TRBJ2-7|TRBV7-9|-
CASSLGQGRNEQYF
TGTGCCAGCAGCTTGGGACAGGGTAGGAACGAGCAGTACTTC
>TRBD2|TRBJ2-2|TRBV7-8|-
CASSLRLAGSPGELFF
TGTGCCAGCAGCCTTCGACTAGCGGGATCCCCCGGGGAGCTGTTTTTT
>TRBD2|TRBJ2-5|TRBV11-2|-
CASSTGLAGEETQYF
TGTGCCAGCAGCACGGGACTAGCGGGGGAAGAGACCCAGTACTTC
>TRBD1|TRBJ2-7|TRBV5-6|-
CASSFPQGAEEQYF
TGTGCCAGCAGCTTCCCGCAGGGGGCAGAAGAGCAGTACTTC
>-|TRBJ2-7|TRBV2|-
CASSEKGSPTYEQYF
TGTGCCAGCAGTGAAAAGGGGAGTCCCACCTACGAGCAGTACTTC
>-|TRBJ2-7|TRBV4-3|once
CASSRGISYEQYF
TGCGCCAGCAGCCGCGGGATCTCCTACGAGCAGTACTTC
>-|TRBJ1-2|TRBV6-1|-
CASSEMDSGYTF
TGTGCCAGCAGTGAAATGGACAGTGGCTACACCTTC
>-|TRBJ2-5|TRBV28|-
CASSLWGDTRGKTQYF
TGTGCCAGCAGTTTATGGGGGGACACCCGGGGGAAGACCCAGTACTTC
>TRBD1|TRBJ2-7|TRBV7-2|-
CASSLNPGGYEQYF
TGTGCCAGCAGCTTAAATCCAGGGGGCTACGAGCAGTACTTC
>-|TRBJ2-7|TRBV7-9|-
CASSLGPGEETSYEQYF
TGTGCCAGCAGCTTAGGGCCCGGTGAGGAAACCTCCTACGAGCAGTACTTC
>TRBD2|TRBJ2-1|TRBV29-1|once
CSVSLAGNEQFF
TGCAGCGTGAGTCTAGCGGGGAATGAGCAGTTCTTC
>-|TRBJ1-2|TRBV27|-
CASSPTRDPPIAYGYTF
TGTGCCAGCAGTCCGACCCGGGACCCACCCATAGCCTATGGCTACACCTTC
>TRBD2|TRBJ2-7|TRBV2|-
CASSEALRREDDEQYF
TGTGCCAGCAGTGAAGCGCTTCGGCGGGAGGACGACGAGCAGTACTTC
>-|TRBJ2-1|TRBV9|-
CASSVGPRHSDEQFF
TGTGCCAGCAGCGTAGGGCCTCGGCACTCTGATGAGCAGTTCTTC
>-|TRBJ1-2|TRBV7-2|-
CASSFQGTNYGYTF
TGTGCCAGCAGCTTCCAGGGTACTAACTATGGCTACACCTTC
>TRBD2|TRBJ2-7|TRBV9|-
CASSALAGADEQYF
TGTGCCAGCAGCGCACTAGCGGGGGCCGACGAGCAGTACTTC
>TRBD1|TRBJ2-3|TRBV11-2|-
CASSLTGGELTDTQYF
TGTGCCAGCAGCTTGACAGGGGGCGAGCTCACAGATACGCAGTATTTT
>-|TRBJ2-1|TRBV13|-
CASSLVQSSYNEQFF
TGTGCCAGCAGCTTAGTGCAGAGCTCCTACAATGAGCAGTTCTTC
>-|TRBJ1-4|TRBV4-1|once
CASSQDQDRRLRIEKLFF
TGCGCCAGCAGCCAAGATCAGGATAGGAGGTTAAGAATAGAAAAACTGTTTTTT
>TRBD2|TRBJ2-2|TRBV11-2|-
CASSVRLAGGVGELFF
TGTGCCAGCAGCGTACGACTAGCGGGAGGAGTCGGGGAGCTGTTTTTT
>-|TRBJ1-1|TRBV18|-
CASSLIGAPEAFF
TGTGCCAGCTCACTGATCGGGGCCCCTGAAGCTTTCTTT
>-|TRBJ1-1|TRBV27|-
CASSFGLEDILNTEAFF
TGTGCCAGCAGTTTCGGACTTGAGGACATCTTGAACACTGAAGCTTTCTTT
>TRBD2|TRBJ2-7|TRBV7-9|-
CASSRTSGLYEQYF
TGTGCCAGCAGCCGTACTAGCGGGCTATACGAGCAGTACTTC
>-|TRBJ2-3|TRBV6-6|-
CASRGDTQYF
TGTGCCAGCAGAGGAGATACGCAGTATTTT
>-|TRBJ2-3|TRBV2|-
CASSAAAFSTDTQYF
TGTGCCAGCAGTGCGGCGGCCTTTAGCACAGATACGCAGTATTTT
>-|TRBJ2-7|TRBV6-1|few
CASSEWGYTSYEQYF
TGTGCCAGCAGTGAGTGGGGATATACCTCCTACGAGCAGTACTTC
>TRBD2|TRBJ2-1|TRBV7-6|-
CASTRSWGLAGEYNEQFF
TGTGCCAGCACCCGAAGTTGGGGACTAGCGGGAGAGTACAATGAGCAGTTCTTC
>TRBD1|TRBJ2-1|TRBV25-1|-
CASSEGVGTAYNEQFF
TGTGCCAGCAGTGAAGGAGTCGGGACAGCCTACAATGAGCAGTTCTTC
>TRBD1|TRBJ1-1|TRBV2|-
CASSEGQLF
TGTGCCAGCAGTGAGGGACAGCTCTTT
>-|TRBJ2-7|TRBV10-3|-
CAISDGGTVSEQYF
TGTGCCATCAGTGACGGCGGGACCGTCTCGGAGCAGTACTTC
>-|TRBJ1-6|TRBV9|-
CASSQGLLDSPLHF
TGTGCCAGCAGCCAGGGACTGCTTGATTCACCCCTCCACTTT
>-|TRBJ1-6|TRBV15|-
CATSRAAKDYSPLHF
TGTGCCACCAGCAGAGCGGCCAAAGATTACTCCCCCCTCCACTTT
>-|TRBJ2-2|TRBV7-9|-
CASSVQGNTGELFF
TGTGCCAGCAGTGTACAGGGTAACACCGGGGAGCTGTTTTTT
>TRBD2|TRBJ2-1|TRBV30|-
CAWKGSGRNNEQFF
TGTGCCTGGAAGGGTAGCGGGAGAAACAATGAGCAGTTCTTC
>TRBD2|TRBJ2-5|TRBV7-6|-
CASGYRLAAQETQYF
TGTGCCAGCGGATACCGACTAGCGGCCCAAGAGACCCAGTACTTC
>-|TRBJ1-1|TRBV7-2|-
CASSLALRMADTEAFF
TGTGCCAGCAGCTTAGCGTTGAGGATGGCGGACACTGAAGCTTTCTTT
>TRBD1|TRBJ1-1|TRBV6-1|-
CASSERQGRIDEAFF
TGTGCCAGCAGTGAAAGACAGGGGAGAATTGATGAAGCTTTCTTT
>-|TRBJ2-7|TRBV6-1|-
CASSEGVASDPSYEQYF
TGTGCCAGCAGTGAAGGGGTAGCCTCGGATCCGTCCTACGAGCAGTACTTC